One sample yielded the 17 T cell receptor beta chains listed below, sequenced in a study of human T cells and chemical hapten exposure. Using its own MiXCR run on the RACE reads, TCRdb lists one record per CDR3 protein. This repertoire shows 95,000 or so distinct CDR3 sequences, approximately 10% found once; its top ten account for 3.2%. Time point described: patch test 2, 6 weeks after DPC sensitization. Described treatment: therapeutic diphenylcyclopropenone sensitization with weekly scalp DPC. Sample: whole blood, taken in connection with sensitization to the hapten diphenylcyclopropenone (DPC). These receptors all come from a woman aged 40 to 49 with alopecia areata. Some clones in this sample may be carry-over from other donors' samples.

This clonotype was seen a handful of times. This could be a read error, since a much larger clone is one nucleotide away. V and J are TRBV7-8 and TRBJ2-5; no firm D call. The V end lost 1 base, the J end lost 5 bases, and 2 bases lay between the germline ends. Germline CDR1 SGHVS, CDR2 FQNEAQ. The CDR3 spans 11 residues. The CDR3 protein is CASSLVETQYF. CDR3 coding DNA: TGTGCCAGCAGCTTAGTGGAGACCCAGTACTTC. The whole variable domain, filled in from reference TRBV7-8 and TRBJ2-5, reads GAGVSQSPRYKVAKRGQDVALRCDPISGHVSLFWYQQALGQGPEFLTYFQNEAQLDKSGLPSDRFFAERPEGSVSTLKIQRTQQEDSAVYLCASSLVETQYFGPGTRLLVL.

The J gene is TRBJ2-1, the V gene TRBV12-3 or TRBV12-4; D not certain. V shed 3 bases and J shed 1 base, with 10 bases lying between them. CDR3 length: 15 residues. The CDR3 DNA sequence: TGTGCCAGCAGTTTGTTTGTCAGGTCCTACAATGAGCAGTTCTTC. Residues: CASSLFVRSYNEQFF.

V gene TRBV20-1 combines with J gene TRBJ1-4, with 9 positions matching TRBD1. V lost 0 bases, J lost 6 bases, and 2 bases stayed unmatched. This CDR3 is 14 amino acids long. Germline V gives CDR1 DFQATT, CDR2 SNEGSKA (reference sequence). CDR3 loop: CSARDRTGDEKLFF. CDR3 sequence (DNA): TGCAGTGCTAGAGACCGGACAGGGGATGAAAAACTGTTTTTT.

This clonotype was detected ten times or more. In DNA form, the CDR3 reads TGCAGTGCTAGAATCCGGGACAGGGAGGGCCCGCTACTTGGTGGCTACACCTTC. It is translated as CSARIRDREGPLLGGYTF. The rearrangement links TRBV20-1 to TRBJ1-2, with 9 nucleotides matching TRBD1. The CDR3 is 18 amino acids. Germline-derived CDR1 and CDR2 are DFQATT and SNEGSKA (reference sequence). J gave up 7 bases and V 2 bases, and 20 bases lay outside the gene matches.

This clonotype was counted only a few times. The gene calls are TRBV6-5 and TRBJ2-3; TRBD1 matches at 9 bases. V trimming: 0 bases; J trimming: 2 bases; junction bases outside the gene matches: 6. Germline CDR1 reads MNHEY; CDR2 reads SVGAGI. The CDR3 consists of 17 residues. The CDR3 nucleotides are TGTGCCAGCAGTTACTCGTCGGACAGGGGTTACACAGATACGCAGTATTTT. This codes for CASSYSSDRGYTDTQYF.

CDR3: CASSLTGGSNYGYTF. DNA of the CDR3: TGTGCCAGCAGTCTCACAGGGGGCAGTAACTATGGCTACACCTTC. V usage is TRBV12-3 or TRBV12-4 and J usage is TRBJ1-2, with 9 bases fitting TRBD1. V trimming: 5 bases; J trimming: 1 base; junction bases outside the gene matches: 5. The CDR3 has 15 residues.

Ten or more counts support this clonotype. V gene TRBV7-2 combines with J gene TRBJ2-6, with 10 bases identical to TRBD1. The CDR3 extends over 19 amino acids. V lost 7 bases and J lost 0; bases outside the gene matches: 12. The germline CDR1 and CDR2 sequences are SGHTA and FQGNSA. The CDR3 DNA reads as TGTGCCAGCACCCAGGGGTGGGGACAGGGGCTCTCTGGGGCCAACGTCCTGACTTTC. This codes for CASTQGWGQGLSGANVLTF.

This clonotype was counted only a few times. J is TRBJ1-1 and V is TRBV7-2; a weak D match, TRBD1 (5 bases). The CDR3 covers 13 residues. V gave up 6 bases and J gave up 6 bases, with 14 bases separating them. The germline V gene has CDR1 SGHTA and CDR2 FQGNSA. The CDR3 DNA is TGTGCCAGCAGGCTGGGGGGGAGTCCTGAAGCTTTCTTT. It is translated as CASRLGGSPEAFF.

In DNA, the CDR3 is TGCAGTGCTAGCCCTGGAAATAGCAATCAGCCCCAGCATTTT. Residues: CSASPGNSNQPQHF. This chain joins TRBV20-1 and TRBJ1-5; D is unresolved. Between the trimmed V and J ends, which lost 3 bases and 0 bases, there was a span of 9 bases. The CDR3 spans 14 residues. Germline values: CDR1 DFQATT, CDR2 SNEGSKA (reference sequence).

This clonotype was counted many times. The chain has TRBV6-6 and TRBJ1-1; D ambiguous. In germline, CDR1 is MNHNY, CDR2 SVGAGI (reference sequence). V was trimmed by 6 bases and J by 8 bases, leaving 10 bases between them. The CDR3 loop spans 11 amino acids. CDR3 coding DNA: TGTGCCAGCAGCCCACATAACGAAGCTTTCTTT. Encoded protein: CASSPHNEAFF.

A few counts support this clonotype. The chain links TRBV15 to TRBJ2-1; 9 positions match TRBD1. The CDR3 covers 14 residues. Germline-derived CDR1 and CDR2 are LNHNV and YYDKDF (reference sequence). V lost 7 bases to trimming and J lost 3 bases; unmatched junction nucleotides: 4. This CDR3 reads CATTGTGSYNEQFF. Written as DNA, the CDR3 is TGTGCCACCACCGGGACAGGGAGCTACAATGAGCAGTTCTTC. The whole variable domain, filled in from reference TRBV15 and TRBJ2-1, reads DAMVIQNPRYQVTQFGKPVTLSCSQTLNHNVMYWYQQKSSQAPKLLFHYYDKDFNNEADTPDNFQSRRPNTSFCFLDIRSPGLGDTAMYLCATTGTGSYNEQFFGPGTRLTVL.

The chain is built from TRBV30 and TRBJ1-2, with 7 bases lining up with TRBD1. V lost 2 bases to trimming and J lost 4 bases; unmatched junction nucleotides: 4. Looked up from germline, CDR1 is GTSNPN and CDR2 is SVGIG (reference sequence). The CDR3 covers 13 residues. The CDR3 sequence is CAWSYRGGYGYTF. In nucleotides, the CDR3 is TGTGCCTGGAGTTACAGGGGCGGCTATGGCTACACCTTC.

CDR3 loop: CSARDAGTANTEAFF. The CDR3 nucleotides read TGCAGTGCTAGAGACGCCGGGACGGCGAACACTGAAGCTTTCTTT. The V gene is TRBV20-1, the J gene TRBJ1-1; D is perhaps TRBD1 (5 bases). There are 15 residues in the CDR3. Deletions cut 0 bases from V and 1 base from J, with 12 bases between. Germline V CDR1 and CDR2: DFQATT, SNEGSKA (reference sequence).

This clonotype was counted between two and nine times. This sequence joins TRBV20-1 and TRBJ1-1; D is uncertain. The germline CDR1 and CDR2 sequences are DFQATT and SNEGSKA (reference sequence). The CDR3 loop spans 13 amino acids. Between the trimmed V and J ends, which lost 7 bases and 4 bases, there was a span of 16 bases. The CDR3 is CSVISGSSTEAFF. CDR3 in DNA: TGCAGTGTCATCTCGGGCTCGAGCACTGAAGCTTTCTTT.

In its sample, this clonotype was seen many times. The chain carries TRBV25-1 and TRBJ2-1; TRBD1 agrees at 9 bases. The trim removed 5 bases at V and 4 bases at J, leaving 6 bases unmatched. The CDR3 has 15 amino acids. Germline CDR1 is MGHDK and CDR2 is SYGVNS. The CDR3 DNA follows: TGTGCCAGCAGTTCAACCGGGACAGGGTACAATGAGCAGTTCTTC. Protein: CASSSTGTGYNEQFF.

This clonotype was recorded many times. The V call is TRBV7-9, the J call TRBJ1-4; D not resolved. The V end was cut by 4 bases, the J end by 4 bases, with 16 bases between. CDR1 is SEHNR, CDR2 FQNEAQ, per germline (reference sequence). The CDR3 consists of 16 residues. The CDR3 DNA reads TGTGCCAGCAGCTCTTCCCGGACGCAATTTAATGAAAAACTGTTTTTT. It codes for CASSSSRTQFNEKLFF.

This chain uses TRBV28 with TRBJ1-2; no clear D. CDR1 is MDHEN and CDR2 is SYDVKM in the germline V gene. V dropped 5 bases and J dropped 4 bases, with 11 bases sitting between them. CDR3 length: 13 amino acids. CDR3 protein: CASSPQRGYGYTF. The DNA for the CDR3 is TGTGCCAGCAGTCCCCAACGGGGCTATGGCTACACCTTC.